The next 14 T cell receptor beta chains were all read from a single sample in a study of blood T cell repertoires in COVID-19. Profiled with immunoSEQ multiplex PCR; TCRdb holds only in-frame clones, not every one. Of over 120,000 clones detected, 70% to 85% appear once; the ten largest clones hold around 2.7%. The material sequenced was peripheral blood. The receptors shown here come from a woman at least 80 years old with acute or convalescent COVID-19.

The rearrangement uses TRBV30 and TRBJ1-1; D is possibly TRBD1 (5 bases). Trimming cost V 3 bases and J 4 bases, with 15 bases left between them. CDR1 GTSNPN and CDR2 SVGIG come from the germline V gene (reference sequence). CDR3 size: 14 residues. CDR3 DNA sequence: TGTGCCTGGAGCGTCGCCCCGGGGGGCACTGAAGCTTTCTTT. Its translation is CAWSVAPGGTEAFF.

This chain joins TRBV7-9 and TRBJ1-4; 7 bases are shared with TRBD1. The CDR3 sequence is 16 residues long. V was clipped by 5 bases and J by 5 bases; unmatched bases: 11. The germline gives CDR1 SEHNR, CDR2 FQNEAQ (reference sequence). The CDR3 protein is CASSPVGGTANEKLFF. CDR3 sequence (DNA): TGTGCCAGCAGCCCCGTGGGTGGGACAGCGAATGAAAAACTGTTTTTT.

J is TRBJ1-5 and V is TRBV19, with 8 positions matching TRBD1. The CDR3 is 16 residues long. In germline, CDR1 is LNHDA, CDR2 SQIVND (reference sequence). V lost 2 bases and J lost 1; bases outside the gene matches: 4. The CDR3, as DNA: TGTGCCAGTAGTATAAAAGGACAGGGAAGCAATCAGCCCCAGCATTTT. Translating it yields CASSIKGQGSNQPQHF.

CDR3 sequence: CASSLTRRTEAFF. CDR3 DNA sequence: TGTGCCAGCAGCCTTACCAGGAGGACTGAAGCTTTCTTT. The chain is built from TRBV11-2 and TRBJ1-1; D not resolved. CDR3 length: 13 residues. V lost 5 bases and J 5 bases, leaving 12 bases between the germline ends. Germline CDR1 and CDR2: SGHAT and FQNNGV.

As regards this clone: The identical CDR3 is also encoded by other nucleotide sequences in the sample. V gene TRBV5-1 combines with J gene TRBJ1-1; no definite D call. Germline CDR1 and CDR2: SGHRS and YFSETQ. The length of the CDR3 is 15 residues. Trimming took off 0 bases at V and 0 bases at J, with 9 bases between the two ends. The CDR3 region has the DNA TGCGCCAGCAGCTTGGGGGCAACCCTGAACACTGAAGCTTTCTTT. Amino acid sequence: CASSLGATLNTEAFF.

The CDR3 nucleotides read TGCGCCAGCAGCCTGGACGGGGACGAGCAGTACTTC. Translation: CASSLDGDEQYF. This chain joins TRBV5-1 and TRBJ2-7; D may be TRBD2 (5 bases). Per germline, CDR1 SGHRS and CDR2 YFSETQ. The CDR3 length is 12 residues. Trimming shortened V by 4 bases and J by 5 bases, and 10 bases separated the two germline ends.

This clone was detected only a few times. The chain links TRBV12-3 or TRBV12-4 to TRBJ1-1, with D maybe TRBD1 (5 bases). Trimming removed 7 bases at V and 4 bases at J, with 7 bases between. This CDR3 comprises 11 residues. The CDR3 DNA reads TGTGCCAGCATCAGGGCCACTGAAGCTTTCTTT. Its translation is CASIRATEAFF.

The rearrangement uses TRBV5-5 and TRBJ2-5; D may be TRBD2 (5 bases). The V gene's germline CDR1 is SGHKS and CDR2 YYEKEE (reference sequence). This CDR3 is built from 14 residues. V gave up 3 bases and J gave up 1 base, with 10 bases separating them. The CDR3 coding sequence is TGTGCCAGCAGCTCGGCGGGCAGCCAAGAGACCCAGTACTTC. Residues: CASSSAGSQETQYF.

CDR3 bases: TGTGCCAGCCGTGCAGGGGACAACTCTGGGGCCAACGTCCTGACTTTC. It translates to CASRAGDNSGANVLTF. J is TRBJ2-6 and V is TRBV6-1; D perhaps matches TRBD1 (6 bases). The CDR3 runs 16 residues. Germline V lookup: CDR1 MNHNS, CDR2 SASEGT. Deletions cut 8 bases from V and 0 bases from J, with 14 bases between.

On this clone itself: Germline and junction disagree at one end, which may indicate a read error. The chain is built from TRBV6-2 or TRBV6-3 and TRBJ1-5; weak D call: TRBD1 (6 bases). The CDR3 is 16 amino acids. Germline values: CDR1 MNHEY, CDR2 SVGEGT. CDR3 nucleotide sequence: TGTGCCAGCAGTGCCGGACAGCTGTATAGCAGTCAGCCCCAGCATTTT. This sequence encodes CASSAGQLYSSQPQHF.

The chain employs TRBV19 and TRBJ1-3; a possible D gene is TRBD1 (6 bases). Germline-derived CDR1 and CDR2 are LNHDA and SQIVND (reference sequence). The V gene lost 5 bases and the J gene lost 4 bases, with 15 bases spanning the gap. The CDR3 is 15 amino acids. As DNA, the CDR3 is TGTGCCAGTAGTCGAGCCGGGACACTCGGAAACACCATATATTTT. Protein product: CASSRAGTLGNTIYF.

V gene TRBV5-1 combines with J gene TRBJ1-6, with D perhaps matching TRBD1 (6 bases). The CDR3 runs to 15 residues. V lost 2 bases and J lost 6, with 12 bases in between. Germline CDR1 is SGHRS and CDR2 is YFSETQ. The CDR3 is CASSFSGTTNSPLHF. For the CDR3, the DNA is TGCGCCAGCAGCTTCTCCGGGACAACTAATTCACCCCTCCACTTT.

This chain uses TRBV29-1 with TRBJ1-2, with a weak D call TRBD1 (6 bases). This CDR3 contains 15 residues. Germline V gene lookup returns CDR1 SQVTM and CDR2 ANQGSEA. V shed 5 bases and J shed 5 bases, with 21 bases lying between them. The CDR3 reads CSVNQVTGGRYGYTF. The DNA of the CDR3 is TGCAGCGTTAACCAGGTCACGGGGGGCCGGTATGGCTACACCTTC.

This rearrangement joins TRBV5-1 to TRBJ2-5; possibly TRBD1 for D (6 bases). Trimming pared 4 bases from V and 2 bases from J, leaving 15 bases between. CDR3 size: 15 residues. The germline CDR1 and CDR2 sequences are SGHRS and YFSETQ. CDR3 DNA sequence: TGCGCCAGCAGCGTGATGGGGGCTCGGCAAGAGACCCAGTACTTC. Its translation: CASSVMGARQETQYF.